This T cell receptor beta chain was sequenced during a study of shared clonotypes between healthy human individuals. CDR3 size: 14 residues. Germline V gives CDR1 LGHNA, CDR2 YSLEER. Trimming at V came to 3 bases and at J to 4 bases, leaving 5 bases not matched to a gene. For every subset, genomic DNA was evenly distributed across several immunoSEQ plates. Among the unsorted PBMC samples, replicate PCRs used roughly 300 ng DNA, roughly 30,000 T cell genomes. Assay: immunoSEQ multiplex PCR; the TCRdb copy retains only in-frame clones and omits some. Counted here are over 400,000 clones, around 73% occurring once; the ten biggest clones make up around 12%. All participating donors were Caucasian adults from Nashville, Tennessee. Roughly 82 million PBMCs served as the genomic DNA source for unsorted samples.

Sequenced material: PBMCs. The chain combines TRBV4-3 with TRBJ1-2, with 7 positions matching TRBD1. This receptor was obtained from a woman between 40 and 55 years old in good health. Some clones in this sample may be carry-over from other donors' samples. Here the CDR3 reads CASSHLTGSYGYTF. CDR3 coding DNA: TGCGCCAGCAGCCACTTGACAGGGAGCTATGGCTACACCTTC.